Shown below are 12 T cell receptor beta chains from a single sample sequenced in a study of T cell responses to AZD1222 COVID-19 vaccine. Method: immunoSEQ multiplex PCR; TCRdb's copy keeps in-frame clones and lacks some. The profile shows about 180,000 clones, approximately 94% of them singletons. The sequencing here drew on peripheral blood, taken 28 days after the second AZD1222 dose. These receptors were obtained from an adult who received the AZD1222 COVID-19 vaccine.

The chain has TRBV11-3 and TRBJ2-1, with D possibly being TRBD1 (5 bases). CDR3 length equals 13 residues. Between the trimmed V and J ends, which lost 1 base and 8 bases, there was a span of 9 bases. Germline V gene data show CDR1 as SGHNT and CDR2 as YENEEA. The CDR3 region is CASSLGGADEQFF. For the CDR3, the DNA is TGTGCCAGCAGCTTAGGGGGCGCCGATGAGCAGTTCTTC.

The rearrangement uses TRBV5-5 and TRBJ2-7; D not certain. Germline lookup yields CDR1 SGHKS and CDR2 YYEKEE (reference sequence). The CDR3 totals 14 residues. V was pared by 0 bases and J by 2 bases, with 9 bases between. The CDR3 DNA reads as TGTGCCAGCAGCTTGGGGATCGAAACCTACGAGCAGTACTTC. Translated, it gives CASSLGIETYEQYF.

The V and J genes are TRBV6-5 and TRBJ1-4; 8 nucleotides line up with TRBD1. The CDR3 runs 14 residues. With 4 bases clipped from V and 7 bases from J, the junction kept 5 bases outside the gene matches. Germline V gives CDR1 MNHEY, CDR2 SVGAGI. CDR3: CASSFRTGREKLFF. The CDR3 region has the DNA TGTGCCAGCAGTTTCCGGACAGGGCGTGAAAAACTGTTTTTT.

This clone was observed a single time. V usage is TRBV2 and J usage is TRBJ1-5, with a weak D call TRBD1 (5 bases). The V end was cut by 5 bases, the J end by 5 bases, with 16 bases between. The V gene's germline CDR1 is SNHLY and CDR2 FYNNEI. This CDR3 has 15 residues. This chain's CDR3 is CASSFVQVTDQPQHF. The CDR3 region has the DNA TGTGCCAGCAGTTTCGTACAGGTCACGGATCAGCCCCAGCATTTT.

DNA for the CDR3: TGCGCCAGCAGCCAAGATCTACTCATGAACACTGAAGCTTTCTTT. Its protein product is CASSQDLLMNTEAFF. The chain is built from TRBV4-3 and TRBJ1-1; no clear D gene. The germline gives CDR1 LGHNA, CDR2 YSLEER. V was shortened by 0 bases and J by 0 bases, with 8 bases between the two germline ends. CDR3 length: 15 amino acids.

Points on this clone: The sample contains more than one DNA sequence encoding this CDR3. V and J are TRBV18 and TRBJ1-6; 7 bases line up with TRBD1. V gave up 2 bases and J gave up 4 bases; unmatched junction bases: 2. Germline CDR1 KGHSH, CDR2 LQKENI. This CDR3 is 15 amino acids long. CDR3 sequence: CASSPGQAYNSPLHF. CDR3 in DNA: TGTGCCAGCTCACCAGGACAGGCTTATAATTCACCCCTCCACTTT.

The chain recombines TRBV7-9 with TRBJ2-1; 7 positions agree with TRBD1. The germline V gene encodes CDR1 SEHNR and CDR2 FQNEAQ (reference sequence). This CDR3 region has 13 residues. J gave up 6 bases and V 5 bases, and 4 bases lay outside the gene matches. CDR3 region: CASSLTGSNEQFF. CDR3 nucleotides: TGTGCCAGCAGCCTGACAGGGTCCAATGAGCAGTTCTTC. The whole variable domain, filled in from reference TRBV7-9 and TRBJ2-1, reads DTGVSQNPRHKITKRGQNVTFRCDPISEHNRLYWYRQTLGQGPEFLTYFQNEAQLEKSRLLSDRFSAERPKGSFSTLEIQRTEQGDSAMYLCASSLTGSNEQFFGPGTRLTVL.

This clone is a singleton in its sample. The rearrangement joins TRBV6-5 to TRBJ2-5; D gene ambiguous. Germline V lookup: CDR1 MNHEY, CDR2 SVGAGI. The CDR3 length is 13 residues. V shed 6 bases and J shed 5 bases, with 13 bases lying between them. CDR3 protein: CASRRPGGETQYF. CDR3 DNA sequence: TGTGCCAGCAGAAGACCGGGCGGCGAGACCCAGTACTTC.

The J gene is TRBJ2-1, the V gene TRBV4-3; maybe TRBD2 (5 bases). Germline V gene sequence: CDR1 LGHNA, CDR2 YSLEER. Trimming left V 0 bases short and J 2 bases short, with 14 bases between. This CDR3 is 17 amino acids long. In nucleotides, the CDR3 is TGCGCCAGCAGCCAAGATTTAGAGGAGGCTACCTACAATGAGCAGTTCTTC. This encodes CASSQDLEEATYNEQFF.

The chain has TRBV2 and TRBJ1-4; no clear D gene. CDR3 size: 11 residues. V was pared by 3 bases and J by 8 bases, with 4 bases between. CDR1 and CDR2 (germline): SNHLY, FYNNEI. CDR3 coding DNA: TGTGCCAGCAGTGATCGCGAAAAACTGTTTTTT. This gives the protein CASSDREKLFF.

The J gene is TRBJ2-1, the V gene TRBV24-1, with 7 bases fitting TRBD1. The CDR3 has 13 amino acids. Losses at the gene ends were 8 bases for V and 7 bases for J; bases not matched to a gene: 7. The germline V gene encodes CDR1 KGHDR and CDR2 SFDVKD. The CDR3 sequence: CATTQTGVNEQFF. DNA for the CDR3: TGTGCCACCACCCAAACAGGGGTGAATGAGCAGTTCTTC.

A single count supports this clone. The chain recombines TRBV2 with TRBJ2-7; tentative D call: TRBD2 (6 bases). Germline values: CDR1 SNHLY, CDR2 FYNNEI. This CDR3 contains 14 residues. Trimming left V 2 bases short and J 2 bases short, with 10 bases between. The DNA of the CDR3 is TGTGCCAGCAGTGAAATACGCGGGGCCTACGAGCAGTACTTC. Encoded protein: CASSEIRGAYEQYF.